This note documents a single T cell receptor (beta chain) sequence. It has no known antigen specificity. No per-base quality is available; no much larger clone lies one base away. A single peripheral blood draw of around 120 mL on average was collected from each donor into heparinised tubes. Using a panel that included CD45RO, CCR7, CD25, CD127, CD95 and CD27, naive, central memory, regulatory and stem cell-like memory CD4+ T cells were sorted on a BD FACSAria II. All sorted populations exceeded 95% purity. PBMCs were isolated right away by Lymphoprep density gradient centrifugation and were stained directly, without culture. To minimize batch effects, samples were stained and sorted in pairs, one healthy donor with one patient per experiment. The sample belongs to a study of beta chain features in type 1 diabetes (dated by TCRdb to the late 2010s). For the wider study: Mean age, gender distribution, total cell number and subset yield did not differ between patients and healthy donors. A total of 85 million to 110 million sorted cells were examined across all samples, and RNA yield correlated strongly with the number of cells per subset. In the study, recently diagnosed type 1 diabetes patients and matched healthy donors were compared on the TCRB repertoires of their sorted circulating CD4+ T cell subsets. Whereas all 30 or so donors provided naive and central memory subsets, regulatory and stem cell-like memory subsets were isolated from just 8 patients and roughly 8 healthy donors.

The High Capacity cDNA Reverse Transcription Kit was used to reverse transcribe all of the isolated RNA, meaning that expressed TCRB transcripts were what got sequenced. Deep immunoSEQ sequencing was performed on naive, central memory and regulatory T cell samples, with an average of around 3.4 million total reads per sample. Sorted cells were lysed in RLT buffer, and RNA was extracted using DNase-treated RNeasy Micro or Mini kits according to cell number. Each cell subset was processed on its own to prevent cross-contamination, while patient and healthy donor samples were processed together. The immunoSEQ multiplex PCR was used to amplify TCRB sequences from cDNA, yielding 87-bp fragments that span the CDR3 region. The amplicons were sequenced using the Illumina HiSeq platform. The source study handled its data this way. Synthetic template baselines were used to correct PCR bias computationally, reads within Hamming distance 2 were collapsed, and singletons that could not be merged were discarded. Reads were aligned to IMGT to assign V, D and J genes, CDR3 length, and insertions or deletions at six rearrangement sites. Within each subset, clonotype counts were normalized to sorted cell number, after which true diversity and Gini coefficients were computed with the tcR R package. The overlap coefficient, calculated on TCRB nucleotide sequences, was used to measure repertoire sharing. Out-of-frame TCRB sequences from naive cells were analyzed as a proxy for the pre-selection repertoire. TCRdb retrieved this table from immuneACCESS and kept in-frame rearrangements only. Not all clones are present; in checked studies, unresolved V genes account for under half, and no reason is known for the remainder. D and trimming were read from the DNA, whereas the V and J calls and clone size are those reported in that table. The sample table contains around 280,000 clones; only one count was recorded for about 15% of them. Of the sample, roughly 0.015% is held by the ten largest clones.

CDR1 SQVTM and CDR2 ANQGSEA are derived from the germline V gene. The trim is 7 bases for V and 1 base for J, with a gap of 13 bases between the germline ends. The CDR3 covers 13 residues, taking in both the cysteine and the phenylalanine. Only the CDR3 portion is preserved as DNA: 39 bases, with reading frame beginning at the first base. Beyond this particular receptor, the publication reports: Naive, central memory and regulatory TCRB repertoires appeared more similar among patients than among healthy donors. HLA sub-analyses involved small numbers of individuals, so any influence of HLA type on TCRB rearrangement remained unresolved. Fewer insertions and more nucleotide deletions at VDJ recombination sites were observed in patients with type 1 diabetes, implying thymic rearrangement abnormalities. Because cDNA was sequenced instead of genomic DNA, highly expressing activated cells could be over-represented, though the groups showed no difference in activation or CD3 levels. Type 1 diabetes patients showed a moderate but significant shortening of TCRB CDR3 length in all four CD4+ subsets. PCR might favor shorter templates, but patient and control samples were amplified and corrected together, so any skew would affect both groups equally.

Sequencing was carried out using naive CD4+ T cells from blood. The sample's cell subset or site label is to be understood as: true naive CD4+ T cells. The chain is made from TRBV29-1 and TRBJ1-1; TRBD1 is a weak D gene call, 5 bases matching. The sequence was collected from a man between 18 and 29 years old with type 1 diabetes. The bases are TGCAGCGAAACAAGGGGTTCGAACACTGAAGCTTTCTTT. It is translated as CSETRGSNTEAFF.